Below are 12 T cell receptor beta chains sequenced from a single sample in a study of technical replicates of blood from a handful of donors. Sequenced by immunoSEQ multiplex PCR; TCRdb stores in-frame clones only, minus some. The profile shows roughly 69,000 clones, roughly 86% of them singletons. The sample consisted of PBMCs. All receptors derive from a human donor in good health. Some clones in this sample may be carry-over from other donors' samples.

The CDR3 sequence is CASSVRPGVTGGMNTGELFF. The CDR3 nucleotides read TGTGCCAGCAGCGTACGGCCCGGAGTAACGGGAGGAATGAACACCGGGGAGCTGTTTTTT. This rearrangement joins TRBV9 to TRBJ2-2; 7 bases align to TRBD2. Germline V lookup: CDR1 SGDLS, CDR2 YYNGEE. The trim removed 1 base at V and 1 base at J, leaving 16 bases unmatched. CDR3 length: 20 residues.

This clone was counted a single time. The chain employs TRBV9 and TRBJ1-2; D uncertain. The V end was cut by 0 bases, the J end by 6 bases, with 9 bases between. CDR1 is SGDLS, CDR2 YYNGEE, per germline. This CDR3 spans 13 amino acids. The DNA of the CDR3 is TGTGCCAGCAGCGTAGGCAACACTAATGGCTACACCTTC. This translates into CASSVGNTNGYTF.

The chain has TRBV4-3 and TRBJ2-5; D is unresolved. This CDR3 spans 14 amino acids. Germline CDR1 LGHNA, CDR2 YSLEER. V was shortened by 0 bases and J by 0 bases, with 5 bases between the two germline ends. The CDR3 loop is CASSQDVNQETQYF. DNA of the CDR3: TGCGCCAGCAGCCAAGACGTAAACCAAGAGACCCAGTACTTC.

This chain joins TRBV2 and TRBJ2-6; D not resolved. V was pared by 2 bases and J by 0 bases, with 8 bases between. The CDR3 totals 16 residues. Germline loops: CDR1 SNHLY, CDR2 FYNNEI. The CDR3 nucleotides read TGTGCCAGCAGTGAACCCCCGTTCTCTGGGGCCAACGTCCTGACTTTC. Its translation is CASSEPPFSGANVLTF.

The chain has TRBV23-1 and TRBJ1-4, with TRBD1 as a possible D gene (6 bases). TRBV23-1 is an open reading frame whose function is uncertain. This CDR3 is 15 amino acids long. Trimming took off 1 base at V and 8 bases at J, with 14 bases between the two ends. Here the CDR3 DNA reads TGCGCCAGCAGTCAATGGGACACGGCTCTCGAAAAACTGTTTTTT. Translated: CASSQWDTALEKLFF.

V gene TRBV7-2 combines with J gene TRBJ1-2, with no clear D. Germline V gives CDR1 SGHTA, CDR2 FQGNSA. Between the trimmed V and J ends, which lost 6 bases and 7 bases, there was a span of 15 bases. This CDR3 is built from 13 residues. The CDR3 DNA is TGTGCCAGCAGAGATGGGCTGACGGCTGGCTACACCTTC. It translates to CASRDGLTAGYTF.

The rearrangement joins TRBV16 to TRBJ1-1; no firm D call. This CDR3 is 13 amino acids long. The V end lost 4 bases, the J end lost 1 base, and 7 bases lay between the germline ends. Per the germline V gene, CDR1 is KGHSY and CDR2 is FQNENV. CDR3 amino acids: CASSRAGNTEAFF. CDR3 in DNA: TGTGCCAGCAGCCGGGCTGGGAACACTGAAGCTTTCTTT.

The genes are TRBV7-8 and TRBJ2-1, with a possible D match to TRBD2 (5 bases). CDR3 length: 16 residues. Germline CDR1 and CDR2: SGHVS and FQNEAQ. V was pared by 6 bases and J by 6 bases, with 21 bases between. This chain's CDR3 is CASSPVNSLAGNEQFF. DNA for the CDR3: TGTGCCAGCAGTCCCGTAAATAGCCTAGCCGGCAATGAGCAGTTCTTC.

The rearrangement joins TRBV7-9 to TRBJ2-1; a weak D match, TRBD1 (6 bases). The CDR3 has 14 amino acids. The V and J ends lost 5 bases and 4 bases respectively, with 12 bases between them. Germline V gives CDR1 SEHNR, CDR2 FQNEAQ (reference sequence). CDR3 sequence (DNA): TGTGCCAGCAGCACCCGGGACATGTACAATGAGCAGTTCTTC. Its translation is CASSTRDMYNEQFF.

This clone was picked up one time. This chain joins TRBV28 and TRBJ2-7; 9 positions agree with TRBD2. V shed 4 bases and J 1 base; nucleotides not matched to a gene: 5. CDR1 and CDR2 from the germline V gene are MDHEN and SYDVKM. This CDR3 contains 15 residues. For the CDR3, the DNA is TGTGCCAGCAGTTCAACGACTAGCGGATCCTACGAGCAGTACTTC. Protein sequence: CASSSTTSGSYEQYF.

V is TRBV5-4 and J is TRBJ2-5, with 8 positions matching TRBD1. The germline CDR1 and CDR2 sequences are SGHNT and YYREEE (reference sequence). The CDR3 extends over 14 amino acids. V dropped 1 base and J dropped 3; count of bases not matched to a gene: 2. In nucleotides, the CDR3 is TGTGCCAGCAGCTTGTTGGACAGGGAAGAGACCCAGTACTTC. It specifies CASSLLDREETQYF.

The gene calls are TRBV5-1 and TRBJ1-1; the D is unclear. Germline V lookup: CDR1 SGHRS, CDR2 YFSETQ. The length of the CDR3 is 15 residues. Trimming shortened V by 4 bases and J by 3 bases, and 16 bases separated the two germline ends. The CDR3 sequence is CASSPVGGRDTEAFF. CDR3 nucleotide sequence: TGCGCCAGCAGCCCCGTTGGAGGGAGGGACACTGAAGCTTTCTTT.